These 6 T cell receptor beta chains were all obtained from the same sample, sequenced in a study of cytomegalovirus exposure and HLA in healthy donors. PCR used 60 Vbeta primers and 13 Jbeta primers. Clones were sequenced by immunoSEQ multiplex PCR, and TCRdb holds only the in-frame ones, with some missing. The table shows approximately 190,000 clones, with over 80% occurring only once. The sample taken for sequencing was PBMCs. These TCRs come from a man between 35 and 55 years old in good health and CMV-seropositive.

The chain employs TRBV5-6 and TRBJ1-2; D perhaps matches TRBD1 (5 bases). The CDR3 sequence is 13 residues long. The germline gives CDR1 SGHDT, CDR2 YYEEEE. Deletions cut 0 bases from V and 6 bases from J, with 9 bases between. CDR3 in DNA: TGTGCCAGCAGCTTGGGCAGGGAGGATGGCTACACCTTC. Translating gives CASSLGREDGYTF.

This chain uses TRBV19 with TRBJ2-7; maybe TRBD2 (6 bases). The CDR3 length is 15 residues. CDR1 is LNHDA, CDR2 SQIVND, per germline (reference sequence). The V gene lost 7 bases and the J gene lost 3 bases, with 19 bases spanning the gap. Here the CDR3 DNA reads TGTGCCAGTACCGACCCCCGCGGAGGGAGCTACGAGCAGTACTTC. It codes for CASTDPRGGSYEQYF.

This chain joins TRBV6-5 and TRBJ1-2, with 9 bases lining up with TRBD1. Germline V gene lookup returns CDR1 MNHEY and CDR2 SVGAGI. Trimming removed 4 bases from V and 6 bases from J; junction bases left unmatched: 9. The CDR3 is 15 residues long. The CDR3 loop reads CASSSRIQGADGYTF. The CDR3 DNA reads TGTGCCAGCAGTTCGCGAATACAGGGGGCCGATGGCTACACCTTC.

The chain links TRBV5-4 to TRBJ2-5, with TRBD1 matching over 7 bases. The CDR3 covers 15 residues. V lost 4 bases to trimming and J lost 3 bases; unmatched junction nucleotides: 9. Looked up from germline, CDR1 is SGHNT and CDR2 is YYREEE (reference sequence). CDR3 amino acids: CASSPMMGQKETQYF. CDR3 DNA sequence: TGTGCCAGCAGCCCCATGATGGGACAGAAAGAGACCCAGTACTTC.

The V gene is TRBV2, the J gene TRBJ2-2; tentatively, D is TRBD2 (5 bases). V was clipped by 7 bases and J by 6 bases, with 18 bases between them. Germline CDR1 is SNHLY and CDR2 is FYNNEI. CDR3 size: 15 residues. DNA of the CDR3: TGTGCCAGCATCGGTCACATGGGTAGCGCCGGGGAGCTGTTTTTT. It encodes CASIGHMGSAGELFF.

This sequence joins TRBV27 and TRBJ2-1; 12 nucleotides align to TRBD2. The CDR3 is 17 amino acids. V lost 2 bases and J lost 9; bases outside the gene matches: 11. Germline V gene data show CDR1 as MNHEY and CDR2 as SMNVEV (reference sequence). The CDR3, as DNA: TGTGCCAGCAGTTTACCTCAGCTAGCGGGGGGGGTCGGTGAGCAGTTCTTC. Its translation is CASSLPQLAGGVGEQFF.